The present entry profiles one T cell receptor (beta chain) with its context. What it binds is unknown. The second PCR ran about 7 to 12 cycles with a sample-barcoded 5' primer and J-beta primers. Each TCR beta cDNA got a 12-nucleotide random molecular identifier. Each CDR3 protein is one row after TCRdb ran MiXCR on the 5' RACE reads. The table has around 990,000 distinct CDR3 sequences, more than 30% seen once. This sample was included in a study of blood T cells in healthy people across ages. The study, taken as a whole, reports: Unknown donor CMV status possibly confounded expanded clonotype changes.

V was shortened by 0 bases and J by 7 bases, with 17 bases between the two germline ends. From germline, CDR1 is SGHRS and CDR2 YFSETQ. This CDR3 spans 15 amino acids. The specimen sequenced was blood. This sequence was found in a man younger than 35 in good health. The rearrangement joins TRBV5-1 to TRBJ2-7, with D unclear. CDR3 in DNA: TGCGCCAGCAGCTTGGCACCTGGTCGGCACAATGAGCAGTACTTC. It translates to CASSLAPGRHNEQYF.